The 21 T cell receptor beta chains below all came from one sample that was sequenced in a study of blood T cell repertoires in COVID-19. The protocol was immunoSEQ multiplex PCR, while the TCRdb copy is restricted to in-frame clones and leaves out a portion. The sample consists of fewer than 200,000 clones, about 91% of them appearing once. The specimen sequenced was peripheral blood. These receptors were collected from an older woman who had recovered from COVID-19.

The rearrangement uses TRBV6-4 and TRBJ1-2, with D possibly TRBD1 on 5 matching bases. The CDR3 totals 15 residues. Deletions cut 6 bases from V and 2 bases from J, with 16 bases between. Per germline, CDR1 MRHNA and CDR2 SNTAGT. The CDR3 loop is CASSPGPGANYGYTF. The CDR3 bases are TGTGCCAGCAGCCCCGGCCCTGGGGCCAACTATGGCTACACCTTC.

This clone was counted a single time. The J gene is TRBJ1-1, the V gene TRBV7-8; D is unresolved. The CDR3 spans 12 residues. Deletions cut 3 bases from V and 8 bases from J, with 10 bases between. Germline assignment: CDR1 SGHVS and CDR2 FQNEAQ. The CDR3 DNA reads as TGTGCCAGCAGCTTTGTGACATCCGAAGCTTTCTTT. It yields the protein CASSFVTSEAFF.

V is TRBV3-1 (or the pseudogene TRBV3-2) and J is TRBJ2-3, with 8 bases that match TRBD2. This CDR3 has 13 amino acids. V trimming: 2 bases; J trimming: 6 bases; junction bases outside the gene matches: 1. Germline V gives CDR1 LGHDT, CDR2 YNNKEL (reference sequence). The CDR3 is CASSQRGGDTQYF. The DNA for the CDR3 is TGTGCCAGCAGCCAACGGGGGGGCGATACGCAGTATTTT.

This clone has a handful of counts. This chain connects TRBV11-2 to TRBJ2-5; 8 nucleotides agree with TRBD2. CDR3 length: 16 residues. V trimming: 5 bases; J trimming: 0 bases; junction bases outside the gene matches: 8. Germline V CDR1 and CDR2: SGHAT, FQNNGV. The CDR3: CASSVQRGTYQETQYF. The CDR3 DNA reads as TGTGCCAGCAGCGTCCAGCGGGGGACCTACCAAGAGACCCAGTACTTC.

This chain links TRBV6-5 with TRBJ1-5, with D unresolved. V lost 5 bases, J lost 4 bases, and 9 bases lay in between. CDR1 is MNHEY and CDR2 is SVGAGI in the germline V gene. The CDR3 spans 13 residues. CDR3: CASSKNGNQPQHF. For the CDR3, the DNA is TGTGCCAGCAGTAAAAACGGGAATCAGCCCCAGCATTTT.

The chain couples TRBV3-1 (or the pseudogene TRBV3-2) to TRBJ2-5; 8 bases agree with TRBD2. This CDR3 comprises 16 residues. J gave up 5 bases and V 4 bases, and 12 bases lay outside the gene matches. Germline lookup yields CDR1 LGHDT and CDR2 YNNKEL (reference sequence). The CDR3 reads CASSRFPGGASETQYF. DNA of the CDR3: TGTGCCAGCAGCCGATTCCCCGGGGGGGCCTCGGAGACCCAGTACTTC.

The chain joins TRBV28 to TRBJ1-5, with TRBD1 identical over 9 bases. The CDR3 spans 21 residues. CDR1 MDHEN and CDR2 SYDVKM come from the germline V gene. V gave up 1 base and J gave up 0 bases; unmatched junction bases: 16. The CDR3: CASSLSLGTGMGPNSNQPQHF. CDR3 coding DNA: TGTGCCAGCAGTTTATCCCTCGGGACAGGGATGGGCCCAAATAGCAATCAGCCCCAGCATTTT.

This rearrangement joins TRBV27 to TRBJ2-7; 9 bases align to TRBD2. Germline-derived CDR1 and CDR2 are MNHEY and SMNVEV (reference sequence). This CDR3 contains 17 residues. V shed 5 bases, J shed 2 bases, and the junction held 13 bases outside the gene matches. CDR3 protein: CASSPNWGRGGTYEQYF. The CDR3 region has the DNA TGTGCCAGCAGTCCTAATTGGGGGCGGGGGGGAACCTACGAGCAGTACTTC.

This clone was counted between two and nine times. V and J are TRBV18 and TRBJ1-2, with D unclear. CDR1 is KGHSH and CDR2 is LQKENI in the germline V gene. There are 15 residues in the CDR3. Trimming took 0 bases from V and 3 from J, leaving 11 bases between them. The CDR3 loop is CASSPPEGVYYGYTF. Written as DNA, the CDR3 is TGTGCCAGCTCACCACCCGAGGGAGTTTACTATGGCTACACCTTC.

This chain connects TRBV5-5 to TRBJ2-3; 7 bases align to TRBD2. The CDR3 covers 13 residues. CDR1 is SGHKS, CDR2 YYEKEE, per germline (reference sequence). V lost 4 bases to trimming and J lost 3 bases; unmatched junction nucleotides: 2. Here the CDR3 DNA reads TGTGCCAGCAGCAGGCGGGAGACAGATACGCAGTATTTT. Translating it yields CASSRRETDTQYF.

Comments on this clone: This CDR3 is also generated by other DNA sequences in the sample. This chain uses TRBV2 with TRBJ2-7; D might be TRBD1 (5 bases). V was trimmed by 2 bases and J by 7 bases, leaving 9 bases between them. Germline V gene data show CDR1 as SNHLY and CDR2 as FYNNEI. The CDR3 runs 12 residues. CDR3 protein: CASSEQGGEQYF. The CDR3 nucleotides are TGTGCCAGCAGTGAACAGGGTGGGGAGCAGTACTTC.

CDR3 sequence reads: CASSDQGGRGTDTQYF. The CDR3, as DNA: TGTGCCAGCAGTGACCAAGGGGGCCGAGGCACAGATACGCAGTATTTT. The rearrangement links TRBV6-4 to TRBJ2-3; 7 positions agree with TRBD1. The trim removed 2 bases at V and 1 base at J, leaving 6 bases unmatched. This CDR3 comprises 16 residues. Germline V gene lookup returns CDR1 MRHNA and CDR2 SNTAGT.

The V call is TRBV4-1, the J call TRBJ2-1; 14 nucleotides match TRBD2. V dropped 2 bases and J dropped 4; count of bases not matched to a gene: 7. The germline CDR1 and CDR2 sequences are MGHRA and YSYEKL. This CDR3 contains 18 residues. In nucleotides, the CDR3 is TGCGCCAGCAGCCAATACGGACTAGCGGGGGGTACATACAATGAGCAGTTCTTC. It yields the protein CASSQYGLAGGTYNEQFF.

The V call is TRBV10-1, the J call TRBJ2-3, with 11 bases aligning to TRBD2. V shed 7 bases, J shed 1 base, and the junction held 7 bases outside the gene matches. The CDR3 runs to 16 residues. Germline CDR1 WNHNN, CDR2 SYGVQD (reference sequence). For the CDR3, the DNA is TGCGCCAGCACCCCCACTAGCGGGGGCGGCACAGATACGCAGTATTTT. This gives the protein CASTPTSGGGTDTQYF.

The chain employs TRBV5-1 and TRBJ2-2; tentatively, D is TRBD2 (5 bases). The CDR3 sequence is 15 residues long. Between the trimmed V and J ends, which lost 2 bases and 5 bases, there was a span of 13 bases. Germline CDR1 reads SGHRS; CDR2 reads YFSETQ. The CDR3 DNA is TGCGCCAGCAGCTTTCGCGGGCCTGGAACCGGGGAGCTGTTTTTT. Translation gives CASSFRGPGTGELFF.

This clone has a single count. V usage is TRBV5-4 and J usage is TRBJ1-2, with D perhaps TRBD1 (5 bases). This CDR3 comprises 15 residues. The ends were cut back, 6 bases at V and 4 bases at J, with 19 bases in the middle. The germline V gene encodes CDR1 SGHNT and CDR2 YYREEE (reference sequence). CDR3 nucleotides: TGTGCCAGCACCGACAGAGAAGGGCAAGGCTATGGCTACACCTTC. Translation: CASTDREGQGYGYTF.

The chain is built from TRBV2 and TRBJ1-1; D uncertain. The CDR3 covers 11 residues. V lost 8 bases and J 8 bases, leaving 12 bases between the germline ends. Looked up from germline, CDR1 is SNHLY and CDR2 is FYNNEI. The CDR3 is CASFSGLEAFF. The CDR3, as DNA: TGTGCCAGCTTCTCCGGACTGGAAGCTTTCTTT.

The chain uses TRBV10-2 and TRBJ2-5, with 13 bases lining up with TRBD2. V lost 9 bases to trimming and J lost 5 bases; unmatched junction nucleotides: 18. Germline CDR1 is WSHSY and CDR2 is SAAADI. The CDR3 has 18 residues. The CDR3 region has the DNA TGCGCCAGACGAAAGCGGACTAGCGGGGGAACCGCCTACGAGACCCAGTACTTC. Protein sequence: CARRKRTSGGTAYETQYF.

This chain links TRBV3-1 (or the pseudogene TRBV3-2) with TRBJ2-1; TRBD2 is a possible D gene (7 bases). The CDR3 has 13 amino acids. V was cut by 5 bases and J by 15 bases, with 20 bases left in between. Germline V gene sequence: CDR1 LGHDT, CDR2 YNNKEL (reference sequence). The DNA for the CDR3 is TGTGCCAGCAGCGATTCGGGGGGCTCGAGCCCGTTCTTC. Encoded protein: CASSDSGGSSPFF.

The chain joins TRBV11-3 to TRBJ2-3; 11 nucleotides line up with TRBD2. CDR1 is SGHNT, CDR2 YENEEA, per germline. This CDR3 spans 14 amino acids. J lost 5 bases, V lost 5 bases, and 3 bases had no gene match. The CDR3 DNA is TGTGCCAGCAGCCGAGGACTAGCGGGAGATACGCAGTATTTT. This codes for CASSRGLAGDTQYF. The full variable domain, in which reference TRBV11-3 and TRBJ2-3 provide the parts outside the CDR3, is EAGVVQSPRYKIIEKKQPVAFWCNPISGHNTLYWYLQNLGQGPELLIRYENEEAVDDSQLPKDRFSAERLKGVDSTLKIQPAELGDSAVYLCASSRGLAGDTQYFGPGTRLTVL.

The rearrangement links TRBV11-3 to TRBJ2-4; 9 bases line up with TRBD1. J lost 3 bases, V lost 1 base, and 4 bases had no gene match. CDR3 length: 16 residues. Germline lookup yields CDR1 SGHNT and CDR2 YENEEA. CDR3 coding DNA: TGTGCCAGCAGCTTAGGGGACAGGGCGGGCAAAAACATTCAGTACTTC. Protein sequence: CASSLGDRAGKNIQYF.